This TCR beta chain was found in a study of blood T cell repertoires in COVID-19. Whole-study context: Collection of acute and convalescent COVID-19 samples took place in the United States, Italy and Spain. Sample material is recorded as cDNA or gDNA derived from T cells, B-cell-depleted T cells, or PBMCs.

Original handling: Using reference gene primer amplification, nucleated cell counts were estimated. Profiling relied on immunoSEQ multiplex PCR, and the TCRdb table lists in-frame clones only, not all of them. V, J and clone size derive from that table, while D and trimming were established from the DNA sequence. The sample has about 250,000 clones; about 90% are singletons. CDR3 size: 16 residues. V gave up 3 bases and J gave up 0 bases, with 12 bases separating them. Germline CDR1 KGHSH, CDR2 LQKENI. The chain carries TRBV18 and TRBJ2-1; D not certain. The receptor was isolated from a man between 18 and 35 years old with active or convalescent COVID-19. The sample was peripheral blood. The CDR3 region is CASSPLSASSYNEQFF. For the CDR3, the DNA is TGTGCCAGCTCACCCCTTAGTGCGAGCTCCTACAATGAGCAGTTCTTC.